This T cell receptor beta chain stems from a study of cytomegalovirus exposure and HLA in healthy donors. Notes on this clone: The antigen is unknown.

All donors participated as healthy donors of bone marrow. Points from the study as a whole: A classifier reportedly called cytomegalovirus status with high sensitivity and specificity. The study flagged about 150 TCR beta chains as cytomegalovirus-associated. Presence/absence analyses rested on an assumption that sequencing depth was roughly uniform across donors.

PCR primers comprised 60 Vbeta and 13 Jbeta primers. The repertoire was sequenced with immunoSEQ multiplex PCR; TCRdb's copy has only in-frame clones and lacks some. This sample carries roughly 170,000 clones, 77% of them seen once, and the ten largest clones take 1.5% to 2%. Trimming left V 3 bases short and J 6 bases short, with 15 bases between. This CDR3 is built from 15 residues. Germline V lookup: CDR1 SNHLY, CDR2 FYNNEI. This TCR was sampled from a woman aged 25-40 years in good health and CMV-seronegative. The chain couples TRBV2 to TRBJ1-5; D might be TRBD1 (5 bases). The sample consisted of PBMCs. CDR3: CASSEIGGMVQPQHF. The CDR3 nucleotides are TGTGCCAGCAGTGAGATCGGGGGTATGGTTCAGCCCCAGCATTTT. The whole variable domain, filled in from reference TRBV2 and TRBJ1-5, reads EPEVTQTPSHQVTQMGQEVILRCVPISNHLYFYWYRQILGQKVEFLVSFYNNEISEKSEIFDDQFSVERPDGSNFTLKIRSTKLEDSAMYFCASSEIGGMVQPQHFGDGTRLSIL.